This passage covers 28 T cell receptor beta chains from one sample sequenced in a study of tumor and adjacent non-tumor tissue in lung cancer. Three rounds of nested PCR, following a modified ARM-PCR protocol, produced the TCRbeta library. TCRdb reanalysed the multiplex PCR reads using MiXCR and keeps one entry per CDR3 protein. Here the sample spans 130,000 or so distinct CDR3 sequences, 55% to 75% being singletons. No cell sorting was done before RNA was extracted from the tissue. Sequences were obtained from lung tumor tissue. These receptors were taken from a man aged 25-45 years with non-small cell lung cancer.

The chain employs TRBV12-3 or TRBV12-4 and TRBJ2-3; D remains ambiguous. CDR3 length: 13 amino acids. Trimming took 7 bases from V and 2 from J, leaving 10 bases between them. CDR3 nucleotide sequence: TGTGCCAGCACCTGGTTAATCACAGATACGCAGTATTTT. This encodes CASTWLITDTQYF.

This clonotype was seen a single time. This chain connects TRBV4-1 to TRBJ1-1; no reliable D call. The CDR3 spans 13 residues. V shed 1 base and J shed 8 bases, with 11 bases lying between them. The germline V gene has CDR1 MGHRA and CDR2 YSYEKL. The CDR3 here is CASSQGSVIEAFF. CDR3 coding DNA: TGCGCCAGCAGCCAAGGCTCAGTTATCGAAGCTTTCTTT.

Details on this clonotype: A much larger clone differs from this one at a single base, so this may be a read error. V usage is TRBV11-3 and J usage is TRBJ2-3, with a possible D match to TRBD1 (6 bases). The CDR3 is 14 amino acids. Per the germline V gene, CDR1 is SGHNT and CDR2 is YENEEA. The CDR3 DNA reads TGTGCCAGCAGCTTAAGCAGGGGCGCAGATACGCAGTGTTTT. Translation gives CASSLSRGADTQCF. The full variable domain, its missing parts supplied by reference TRBV11-3 and TRBJ2-3, is EAGVVQSPRYKIIEKKQPVAFWCNPISGHNTLYWYLQNLGQGPELLIRYENEEAVDDSQLPKDRFSAERLKGVDSTLKIQPAELGDSAVYLCASSLSRGADTQCFGPGTRLTVL.

With respect to this clonotype: The germline gene is not matched at one end of the junction; a read error may be the cause. The chain links TRBV20-1 to TRBJ2-7; D perhaps matches TRBD2 (5 bases). CDR1 is DFQATT, CDR2 SNEGSKA, per germline (reference sequence). The CDR3 runs to 15 residues. CDR3 loop: CSASGIGGYRYKQYF. CDR3 sequence (DNA): TGCAGTGCTAGCGGGATTGGTGGTTATCGCTACAAGCAGTACTTC.

V usage is TRBV12-3 or TRBV12-4 and J usage is TRBJ2-3, with 7 bases matching TRBD2. The CDR3 contains 16 residues. V shed 7 bases and J 2 bases; nucleotides not matched to a gene: 12. CDR3 residues: CASTIWGAGSTDTQYF. DNA of the CDR3: TGTGCCAGCACCATTTGGGGAGCGGGGTCCACAGATACGCAGTATTTT.

With respect to this clonotype: A much larger clonotype is one base distant, so this may be a read error. This sequence joins TRBV6-1 and TRBJ2-7, with D tentatively TRBD1 (5 bases). The germline V gene encodes CDR1 MNHNS and CDR2 SASEGT. Trimming pared 7 bases from V and 0 bases from J, leaving 16 bases between. The CDR3 contains 15 residues. The CDR3, as DNA: TGTGCCAGCAATGGCCCCGGCGGACACTCCTACGAGCAGTACTTC. Protein sequence: CASNGPGGHSYEQYF.

On this clonotype: One end of the junction varies from germline; a read error may be responsible. The CDR3 DNA reads as TGTGCCAGCAGCAAAGCTTGGTCTTGCGGGAGTGGTTTGGAAGAAACCCAGTACTTC. It is translated as CASSKAWSCGSGLEETQYF. The chain carries TRBV6-1 and TRBJ2-5; TRBD2 matches 7 bases. Per germline, CDR1 MNHNS and CDR2 SASEGT. CDR3 length equals 19 residues.

Of note for this clonotype: A much larger clonotype is one base distant, so this may be a read error. The chain couples TRBV6-5 to TRBJ1-5; 11 nucleotides match TRBD1. Germline-derived CDR1 and CDR2 are MNHEY and SVGAGI. The CDR3 consists of 14 residues. CDR3 nucleotides: TGTGCCAGTAGGACAGGGGGCATCGGTCAGCTCCAGCATTTT. It is translated as CASRTGGIGQLQHF.

This clonotype came up many times. This chain links TRBV5-4 with TRBJ2-1, with a weak D call TRBD2 (5 bases). CDR1 and CDR2 (germline): SGHNT, YYREEE (reference sequence). Trimming took off 0 bases at V and 0 bases at J, with 10 bases between the two ends. The CDR3 consists of 16 residues. CDR3 loop: CASSLGGVGSYNEQFF. CDR3 DNA sequence: TGTGCCAGCAGCTTGGGGGGAGTGGGCTCCTACAATGAGCAGTTCTTC.

This rearrangement joins TRBV7-9 to TRBJ1-5, with TRBD1 identical over 9 bases. Per germline, CDR1 SEHNR and CDR2 FQNEAQ (reference sequence). The J segment lost 7 bases and the V segment lost 4 bases, leaving 5 bases of the junction unmatched. This CDR3 spans 14 amino acids. CDR3 sequence (DNA): TGTGCCAGCAGCTCTGACAGGGGGTTACAGCCCCAGCATTTT. It codes for CASSSDRGLQPQHF.

Turning to this clonotype: The CDR3 ends on some other residue instead of the conserved phenylalanine or tryptophan, so this is likely a read error. The DNA is omitted, as the CDR3 cannot be located on it reliably, and the CDR3 follows TCRdb's listing. V and J are TRBV11-1 and TRBJ2-4; the table's D call, TRBD2, was not checked against the DNA. Per the germline V gene, CDR1 is SGHAT and CDR2 is FQDESV (reference sequence). With termini counted, the CDR3 has 16 amino acids. The CDR3 loop is CASTHSGRATQNIQYS.

The gene calls are TRBV20-1 and TRBJ2-7; D uncertain. Germline V gives CDR1 DFQATT, CDR2 SNEGSKA (reference sequence). V was pared by 5 bases and J by 3 bases, with 20 bases between. The CDR3 length is 15 residues. The CDR3 loop is CSALRHEQVYYEQYF. CDR3 nucleotide sequence: TGCAGTGCTTTACGACATGAGCAGGTGTACTACGAGCAGTACTTC.

Concerning this clonotype itself: One end of the junction is discordant with germline, which a read error may explain. V gene TRBV20-1 combines with J gene TRBJ1-4; D call uncertain. Germline V gene sequence: CDR1 DFQATT, CDR2 SNEGSKA (reference sequence). The CDR3 length is 12 residues. In nucleotides, the CDR3 is TGCAGTGCTAGGCACAATAATGAAAAATTGTTTTTT. It yields the protein CSARHNNEKLFF.

Remarks on this clonotype: Being one base from a much bigger clone, this may be a read error. The chain combines TRBV4-3 with TRBJ1-1; D unresolved. CDR1 and CDR2 from the germline V gene are LGHNA and YSLEER. CDR3 size: 15 residues. This CDR3 is CAGSQKIGKNTEAFF. CDR3 sequence (DNA): TGCGCCGGCAGCCAAAAAATCGGGAAGAACACTGAAGCTTTCTTT.

By share of the sample, this clonotype is medium-sized. The chain carries TRBV6-5 and TRBJ1-2, with 10 bases that match TRBD1. Germline CDR1 is MNHEY and CDR2 is SVGAGI. The CDR3 is 15 amino acids. V lost 3 bases and J lost 5; bases outside the gene matches: 6. The CDR3 loop reads CASSYTTGGEYGYTF. CDR3 in DNA: TGTGCCAGCAGTTATACGACAGGGGGCGAGTATGGCTACACCTTC.

This chain connects TRBV5-4 to TRBJ2-1; 7 bases align to TRBD2. The CDR3 loop spans 15 amino acids. Germline CDR1 SGHNT, CDR2 YYREEE (reference sequence). The junction had 15 bases not matched to a gene; V was cut back by 9 bases and J by 6 bases. The CDR3 DNA sequence: TGTGCCAACAACTTGGGCGGGAGCCGGATCAATGAGCAGTTCTTC. It yields the protein CANNLGGSRINEQFF. The whole variable domain, filled in from reference TRBV5-4 and TRBJ2-1, reads ETGVTQSPTHLIKTRGQQVTLRCSSQSGHNTVSWYQQALGQGPQFIFQYYREEENGRGNFPPRFSGLQFPNYSSELNVNALELDDSALYLCANNLGGSRINEQFFGPGTRLTVL.

Worth noting for this clonotype: Being one base from a much bigger clone, this may be a read error. This CDR3 fails to terminate in the conserved phenylalanine or tryptophan, so it likely reflects a read error. The rearrangement uses TRBV14 and TRBJ2-2, with 8 bases fitting TRBD2. The CDR3 covers 15 residues. The V and J ends lost 6 bases and 1 base, in that order; junction bases with no gene match: 4. Germline values: CDR1 SGHDN, CDR2 FVKESK. CDR3 protein: CASRTGGLNTGELFL. CDR3 DNA: TGTGCCAGCAGAACGGGAGGGTTGAACACCGGGGAGCTGTTTCTT.

As concerns this clonotype: This may be a read error: a much more frequent sequence differs by one nucleotide. The gene calls are TRBV29-1 and TRBJ2-3, with unresolved D. CDR1 SQVTM and CDR2 ANQGSEA come from the germline V gene. The CDR3 runs 12 residues. The CDR3, as DNA: TGCAGCGTTGTGAAGAGCACAGATATGCAGTATTTT. It translates to CSVVKSTDMQYF.

A word on this clonotype: This clone may be a read error of a much larger clone one base away. The chain couples TRBV20-1 to TRBJ2-3; weak D call: TRBD2 (6 bases). The CDR3 consists of 15 residues. Germline V gives CDR1 DFQATT, CDR2 SNEGSKA (reference sequence). Trimming cost V 4 bases and J 2 bases, with 16 bases left between them. CDR3 in DNA: TGCAGTGCTACCGGGGAGGTCGGGGACACAGATACGCAGTATTTT. Amino acid sequence: CSATGEVGDTDTQYF.

This clonotype was detected only a few times. A much larger clone differs by one base, so this may be a read error. This rearrangement joins TRBV14 to TRBJ1-2; 9 bases agree with TRBD1. This CDR3 region has 15 residues. Germline loops: CDR1 SGHDN, CDR2 FVKESK. With V trimmed by 2 bases and J by 7 bases, 8 bases remained unmatched. CDR3 sequence: CASSQYATGGIGYTF. The CDR3 bases are TGTGCCAGCAGCCAATACGCCACAGGGGGCATTGGCTACACCTTC.

Concerning this clonotype: This may be a read error, as it is one base from a much larger clone. The chain links TRBV12-3 or TRBV12-4 to TRBJ1-2; perhaps TRBD1 as D (6 bases). Trimming stripped 10 bases from V and 8 bases from J, with 20 bases between. The CDR3 runs 13 residues. In DNA, the CDR3 is TGTGCCAACAGGGACCGCCAAGGGGCCGGCTACACCTTC. This codes for CANRDRQGAGYTF.

This clonotype was seen a few times. The rearrangement links TRBV20-1 to TRBJ2-1, with 7 bases identical to TRBD1. CDR3 length: 16 amino acids. V lost 6 bases and J lost 5; bases outside the gene matches: 16. Germline V gene lookup returns CDR1 DFQATT and CDR2 SNEGSKA (reference sequence). In nucleotides, the CDR3 is TGCAGTGCCCGCGAACCCGGGACAGCTATAGACAATGAGCAGTTCTTC. Protein: CSAREPGTAIDNEQFF.

Turning to this clonotype: Sequence at one end of the junction differs from germline and may be a read error. The chain employs TRBV11-2 and TRBJ2-7; unclear D gene. The length of the CDR3 is 14 residues. Germline V gene lookup returns CDR1 SGHAT and CDR2 FQNNGV. In DNA form, the CDR3 reads TGTGCCAGCAGCCCTGAGGCTCACTCCTACGAGCAGTATTTC. Its protein is CASSPEAHSYEQYF.

Remarks on this clonotype: A much larger clone differs by one base, so this may be a read error. The chain combines TRBV12-3 or TRBV12-4 with TRBJ2-5; D is perhaps TRBD1 or TRBD2 (5 bases each). Between the trimmed V and J ends, which lost 5 bases and 4 bases, there was a span of 14 bases. This CDR3 spans 14 amino acids. The CDR3 nucleotides read TGTGCCAGCAGTCCGACAGAGGGTGGAGAGACCCAGTACTTC. It specifies CASSPTEGGETQYF.

V gene TRBV11-1 combines with J gene TRBJ2-1, with a weak D call TRBD2 (6 bases). The germline V gene has CDR1 SGHAT and CDR2 FQDESV (reference sequence). The CDR3 runs 18 residues. V lost 5 bases to trimming and J lost 11 bases, with 31 bases between them. The CDR3 nucleotides read TGTGCCAGCAGCCGCCCTGAGGGTTTTACGGGAGCTGTGAATAAGCAGTTCTTC. Its translation: CASSRPEGFTGAVNKQFF.

Concerning this clonotype itself: Possible read error: a much larger clone is one base away. This chain links TRBV6-2 or TRBV6-3 with TRBJ1-1, with D hard to call. The CDR3 covers 15 residues. Trimming removed 5 bases at V and 0 bases at J, with 13 bases between. Germline CDR1 reads MNHEY; CDR2 reads SVGEGT. CDR3 coding DNA: TGTGCCAGCAGTATACGGACGGCTATGAACACTGAAGCTTTCTTT. This translates into CASSIRTAMNTEAFF.

Regarding this clonotype: One junction end disagrees with the germline gene, perhaps due to a read error. The chain recombines TRBV24-1 with TRBJ2-7; TRBD1 aligns across 12 bases. In germline, CDR1 is KGHDR, CDR2 SFDVKD. This CDR3 has 18 amino acids. The CDR3 loop reads CATSAPGQGARGVYVQYF. CDR3 nucleotides: TGTGCCACCAGTGCCCCGGGACAGGGGGCGCGAGGGGTCTACGTGCAGTACTTC.

Remarks on this clonotype: The junction shows a germline mismatch at one end, possibly a read error. The chain is built from TRBV11-2 and TRBJ1-1; 8 nucleotides line up with TRBD1. Germline-derived CDR1 and CDR2 are SGHAT and FQNNGV. The CDR3 spans 16 residues. The CDR3 DNA follows: TGTACCAGCAACTCGGGTGCCGGGACAGGTGACACTGAAGCTTTCTTT. Translation: CTSNSGAGTGDTEAFF. The whole variable domain, remainder taken from reference TRBV11-2 and TRBJ1-1, is EAGVAQSPRYKIIEKRQSVAFWCNPISGHATLYWYQQILGQGPKLLIQFQNNGVVDDSQLPKDRFSAERLKGVDSTLKIQPAKLEDSAVYLCTSNSGAGTGDTEAFFGQGTRLTVV.